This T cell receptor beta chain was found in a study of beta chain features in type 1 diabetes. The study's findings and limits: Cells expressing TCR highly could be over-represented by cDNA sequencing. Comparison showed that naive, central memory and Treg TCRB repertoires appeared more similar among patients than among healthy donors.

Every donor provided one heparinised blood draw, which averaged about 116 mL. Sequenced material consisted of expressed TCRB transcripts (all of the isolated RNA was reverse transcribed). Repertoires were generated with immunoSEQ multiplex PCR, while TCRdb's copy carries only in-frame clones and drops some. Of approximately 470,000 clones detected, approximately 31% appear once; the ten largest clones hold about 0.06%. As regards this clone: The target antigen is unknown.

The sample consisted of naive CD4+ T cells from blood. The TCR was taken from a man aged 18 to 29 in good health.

CDR3 coding DNA: TGTGCCAGCAGCCAAGCCCTCGGACGCCTCGACAATGAGCAGTTCTTC. Translated, it gives CASSQALGRLDNEQFF. This rearrangement joins TRBV14 to TRBJ2-1; no clear D. The germline CDR1 and CDR2 sequences are SGHDN and FVKESK. V lost 1 base to trimming and J lost 5 bases, with 15 bases between them. CDR3 length equals 16 residues.